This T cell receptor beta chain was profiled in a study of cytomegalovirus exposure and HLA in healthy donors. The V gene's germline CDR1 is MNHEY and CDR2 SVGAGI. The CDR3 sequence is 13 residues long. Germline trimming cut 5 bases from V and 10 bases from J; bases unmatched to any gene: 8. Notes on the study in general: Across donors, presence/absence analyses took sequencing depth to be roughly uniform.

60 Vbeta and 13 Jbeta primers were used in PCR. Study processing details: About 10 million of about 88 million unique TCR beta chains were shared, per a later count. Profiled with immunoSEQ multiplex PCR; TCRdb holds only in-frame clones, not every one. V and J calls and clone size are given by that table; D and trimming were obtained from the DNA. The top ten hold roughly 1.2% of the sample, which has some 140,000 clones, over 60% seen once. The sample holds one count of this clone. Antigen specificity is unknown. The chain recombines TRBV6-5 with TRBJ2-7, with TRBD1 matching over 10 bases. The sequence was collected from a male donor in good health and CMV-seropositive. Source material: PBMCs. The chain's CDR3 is CASSRDRGRGQYF. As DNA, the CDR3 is TGTGCCAGCAGTAGGGACAGGGGAAGGGGTCAGTACTTC.